This TCR beta chain was obtained from a study of beta chain features in type 1 diabetes. General study results and limits: Moderate but significant shortening of TCRB CDR3s was recorded in all four CD4+ subsets from Type 1 diabetes patients. PCR might favor shorter templates, but any such skew would affect patients and controls equally.

The CDR3 loop spans 11 amino acids. CDR1 and CDR2 from the germline V gene are DFQATT and SNEGSKA (reference sequence). Of the isolated RNA, all was reverse transcribed, and so the sequenced material was expressed TCRB transcripts. Sequencing was performed with immunoSEQ multiplex PCR; in TCRdb, only in-frame clones are kept and a portion is missing. The table has 680,000 or so clones, around 15% seen once. This clone has just a few counts. What it binds is not known. Sequenced input: naive CD4+ T cells from blood. The clonotype was recovered from a man younger than 30 with type 1 diabetes. V gene TRBV20-1 combines with J gene TRBJ2-5; TRBD2 matches 7 bases. The DNA of the CDR3 is TGCACCAGCGGGGATCAAGAGACCCAGTACTTC. Translating it yields CTSGDQETQYF.